Listed here is a single TCR beta chain. Germline CDR1 reads SEHNR; CDR2 reads FQNEAQ (reference sequence). CDR3 size: 14 residues. V shed 6 bases and J shed 6 bases, with 15 bases lying between them. In the authors' methods: From reference gene primer amplification, estimates of nucleated cell counts were derived. Only in-frame clones appear in the TCRdb table, and some are missing; sequencing was by immunoSEQ multiplex PCR. V, J and clone size derive from that table, while D and trimming were established from the DNA sequence. This table has a few hundred thousand clones, over 65% appearing once. The data derive from a study of blood T cell repertoires in COVID-19.

The sample consisted of peripheral blood. This chain connects TRBV7-9 to TRBJ1-5; D is undetermined. The source is a human donor with acute or convalescent COVID-19. The donor label of this sample is uncertain. The chain's CDR3 is CASRGRGPRQPQHF. CDR3 sequence (DNA): TGTGCCAGCAGAGGGCGAGGGCCACGTCAGCCCCAGCATTTT.